The T cell receptor beta chain described here comes from a study of glioma-infiltrating T cells after dendritic cell vaccination. For the study at large: Autologous tumor lysate was loaded overnight onto monocyte-derived dendritic cells grown 6 to 7 days with IL-4 and GM-CSF. At biweekly intervals, patients got three intradermal dendritic cell vaccine injections.

The sample holds a few counts of this clone. TCRB CDR3 was amplified from 2 ug genomic DNA or less. Generated by immunoSEQ multiplex PCR, the TCRdb table keeps only in-frame clones and is missing some. Of around 21,000 clones in the sample, roughly 78% are singletons; the top ten hold roughly 35%. The CDR3 totals 15 residues. This receptor was identified in a human donor with glioblastoma. This chain joins TRBV21-1 and TRBJ2-3; whether TRBD2, the table's D call, matches the DNA was not checked. TRBV21-1 is reported as a pseudogene. The sample in question was blood, obtained before dendritic cell vaccination. The CDR3 DNA reads as TGTGCCAGCAGACCGACTAGCGGGCCGGGGGATACGCAGTATTTT. It translates to CASRPTSGPGDTQYF.